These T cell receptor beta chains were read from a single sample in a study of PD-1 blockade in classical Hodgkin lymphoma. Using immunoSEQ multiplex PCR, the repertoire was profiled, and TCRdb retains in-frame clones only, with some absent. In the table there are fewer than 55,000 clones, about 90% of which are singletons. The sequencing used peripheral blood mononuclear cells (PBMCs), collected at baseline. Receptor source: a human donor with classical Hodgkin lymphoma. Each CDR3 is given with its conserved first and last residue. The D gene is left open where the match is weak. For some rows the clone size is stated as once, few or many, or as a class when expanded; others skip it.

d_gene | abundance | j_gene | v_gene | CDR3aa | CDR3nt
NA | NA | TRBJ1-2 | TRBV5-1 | CASSFDMPNYGYTF | TGCGCCAGCAGCTTTGATATGCCTAACTATGGCTACACCTTC
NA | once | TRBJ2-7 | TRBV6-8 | CASTRTYEQYF | TGTGCCAGCACTAGAACCTACGAGCAGTACTTC
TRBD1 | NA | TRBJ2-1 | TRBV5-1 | CASSLGQGEGGSSYNEQFF | TGCGCCAGCAGCTTGGGACAGGGGGAGGGCGGGAGCTCCTACAATGAGCAGTTCTTC
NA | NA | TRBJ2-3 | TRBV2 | CASSRTDTQYF | TGTGCCAGCAGCCGCACAGATACGCAGTATTTT
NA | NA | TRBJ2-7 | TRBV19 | CASRKADRPPLPEQYF | TGTGCCAGTAGGAAAGCGGACCGACCGCCTCTCCCCGAGCAGTACTTC
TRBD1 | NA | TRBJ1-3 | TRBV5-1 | CASSLVGQGTGNTIYF | TGCGCCAGCAGCTTGGTTGGACAGGGCACTGGAAACACCATATATTTT
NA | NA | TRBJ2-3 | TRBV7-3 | CASSLGGHSTDTQYF | TGTGCCAGCAGCTTAGGCGGCCATAGCACAGATACGCAGTATTTT
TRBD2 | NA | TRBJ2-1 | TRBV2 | CASSASWESGGRYNEQFF | TGTGCCAGCAGCGCCTCATGGGAGAGCGGGGGCCGTTACAATGAGCAGTTCTTC
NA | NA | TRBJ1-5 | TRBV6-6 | CASSYGGGDQPQHF | TGTGCCAGCAGTTACGGGGGGGGCGATCAGCCCCAGCATTTT
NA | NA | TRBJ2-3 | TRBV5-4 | CASSWDSTDTQYF | TGTGCCAGCAGCTGGGACAGCACAGATACGCAGTATTTT
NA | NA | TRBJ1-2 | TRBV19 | CASTIEHRTHYGYTF | TGTGCCAGCACAATCGAACACAGGACCCACTATGGCTACACCTTC
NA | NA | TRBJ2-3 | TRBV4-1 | CASRLTLGTDTQYF | TGCGCCAGCAGGTTAACGCTTGGCACAGATACGCAGTATTTT
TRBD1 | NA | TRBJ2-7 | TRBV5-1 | CASSSLTGTGNEQYF | TGCGCCAGCAGCTCACTAACCGGGACAGGGAACGAGCAGTACTTC
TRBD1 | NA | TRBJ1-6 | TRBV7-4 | CASSSQGATYNSPLHF | TGTGCCAGCAGCTCGCAGGGGGCTACCTATAATTCACCCCTCCACTTT
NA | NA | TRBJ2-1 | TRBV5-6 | CASSLSNYNEQFF | TGTGCCAGCAGCTTGTCTAATTACAATGAGCAGTTCTTC
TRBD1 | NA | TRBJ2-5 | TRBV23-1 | CASSQIRDREETQYF | TGCGCCAGCAGTCAGATCCGGGACAGGGAAGAGACCCAGTACTTC
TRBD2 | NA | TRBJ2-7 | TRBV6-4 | CASSSPFGGGRVLEQYF | TGTGCCAGCAGTTCCCCTTTCGGGGGGGGCCGGGTTTTAGAGCAGTACTTC
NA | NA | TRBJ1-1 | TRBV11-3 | CASSLRGNTEAFF | TGTGCCAGCAGCTTAAGAGGGAACACTGAAGCTTTCTTT
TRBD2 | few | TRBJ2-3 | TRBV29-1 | CSVGLAGDTQYF | TGCAGCGTTGGTTTAGCGGGAGATACGCAGTATTTT
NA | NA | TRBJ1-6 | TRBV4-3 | CASSQEGKGGNSPLHF | TGCGCCAGCAGCCAAGAAGGGAAAGGGGGGAATTCACCCCTCCACTTT
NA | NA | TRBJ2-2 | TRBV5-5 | CASSFPAGAGELFF | TGTGCCAGCAGCTTCCCCGCCGGGGCCGGGGAGCTGTTTTTT
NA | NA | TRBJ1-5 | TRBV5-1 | CASALGGDQPQHF | TGCGCCAGCGCCCTCGGGGGGGATCAGCCCCAGCATTTT
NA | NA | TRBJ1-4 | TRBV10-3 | CAISDSRSREKLFF | TGTGCCATCAGTGATTCCCGTTCCCGCGAAAAACTGTTTTTT
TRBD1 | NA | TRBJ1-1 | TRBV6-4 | CARRDSMNTEAFF | TGTGCCAGAAGGGACAGCATGAACACTGAAGCTTTCTTT
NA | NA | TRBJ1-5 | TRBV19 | CASSMGQLGQPQHF | TGTGCCAGTAGTATGGGGCAGCTCGGTCAGCCCCAGCATTTT